A single sample is the source of the 27 T cell receptor beta chains below, sequenced in a study of cytomegalovirus exposure and HLA in healthy donors. 13 Jbeta primers and 60 Vbeta primers were used for the PCR. TCRdb keeps only in-frame clones here, not all; method: immunoSEQ multiplex PCR. The sample consists of roughly 98,000 clones, roughly three quarters of them appearing once. Material: PBMCs. These TCRs come from a man between 35 and 55 years old in good health and CMV-seronegative.

The rearrangement uses TRBV7-8 and TRBJ2-7; tentatively, D is TRBD2 (6 bases). V dropped 3 bases and J dropped 3 bases, with 9 bases sitting between them. The length of the CDR3 is 13 residues. Germline V CDR1 and CDR2: SGHVS, FQNEAQ. Here the CDR3 DNA reads TGTGCCAGCAGCTTTTTGGAGGGCTACGAGCAGTACTTC. Its protein is CASSFLEGYEQYF.

The chain combines TRBV27 with TRBJ2-1; 11 nucleotides line up with TRBD2. The germline gives CDR1 MNHEY, CDR2 SMNVEV (reference sequence). Trimming removed 3 bases from V and 6 bases from J; junction bases left unmatched: 7. The CDR3 runs to 16 residues. CDR3 DNA: TGTGCCAGCAGTTTGGCTAGCGGGAGGTTCTTCAATGAGCAGTTCTTC. Amino acids: CASSLASGRFFNEQFF.

This chain connects TRBV5-1 to TRBJ2-7; 11 nucleotides match TRBD2. Germline CDR1 and CDR2: SGHRS and YFSETQ. CDR3 length: 15 amino acids. V lost 2 bases to trimming and J lost 7 bases; unmatched junction nucleotides: 8. CDR3 nucleotide sequence: TGCGCCAGCAGCTTATTTAGCGGGGGGGCGTATGAGCAGTACTTC. Protein: CASSLFSGGAYEQYF.

In this sample, this clone turned up once. CDR3 amino acids: CASGSGLAGVGETQYF. In nucleotides, the CDR3 is TGTGCTAGTGGTTCCGGACTAGCGGGAGTGGGGGAGACCCAGTACTTC. This chain connects TRBV12-5 to TRBJ2-5, with 13 bases aligning to TRBD2. With V trimmed by 4 bases and J by 5 bases, 7 bases remained unmatched. Per the germline V gene, CDR1 is LGHNT and CDR2 is FRNRAP. The CDR3 is 16 residues long.

This clone showed up just once. J is TRBJ1-5 and V is TRBV5-4; D gene unclear. Deletions cut 1 base from V and 5 bases from J, with 10 bases between. CDR1 and CDR2 (germline): SGHNT, YYREEE (reference sequence). CDR3 length: 14 residues. CDR3 protein: CASSLRGSHQPQHF. CDR3 nucleotides: TGTGCCAGCAGCTTGCGGGGTAGTCATCAGCCCCAGCATTTT.

The chain has TRBV6-5 and TRBJ1-3; D remains unclear. Trimming stripped 6 bases from V and 2 bases from J, with 8 bases between. Germline-derived CDR1 and CDR2 are MNHEY and SVGAGI. The CDR3 covers 13 residues. DNA of the CDR3: TGTGCCAGCAGCAGAAAAGCTGGAAACACCATATATTTT. Protein product: CASSRKAGNTIYF.

The chain recombines TRBV11-3 with TRBJ2-5, with TRBD1 identical over 8 bases. CDR3 length equals 13 residues. The V gene's germline CDR1 is SGHNT and CDR2 YENEEA. The V gene end was trimmed by 5 bases and the J gene end by 5 bases; junction bases not matched to a gene: 4. CDR3 residues: CASSRRQGETQYF. In nucleotides, the CDR3 is TGTGCCAGCAGCCGGAGACAGGGGGAGACCCAGTACTTC.

V usage is TRBV5-4 and J usage is TRBJ1-6, with D perhaps TRBD1 (5 bases). CDR1 and CDR2 from the germline V gene are SGHNT and YYREEE (reference sequence). Trimming left V 3 bases short and J 5 bases short, with 12 bases between. The CDR3 is 15 amino acids. The CDR3 DNA reads as TGTGCCAGCAGCTATATGGGGCAAAATAATTCACCCCTCCACTTT. It encodes CASSYMGQNNSPLHF.

The genes are TRBV28 and TRBJ1-2, with TRBD1 matching 7 bases. This CDR3 spans 14 amino acids. With V trimmed by 5 bases and J by 3 bases, 6 bases remained unmatched. Germline assignment: CDR1 MDHEN and CDR2 SYDVKM. The DNA of the CDR3 is TGTGCCAGCAGTCAAGGGGGCGCGGACTATGGCTACACCTTC. Translation: CASSQGGADYGYTF.

This clone was counted a few times. This sequence joins TRBV5-3 and TRBJ1-6; TRBD1 agrees at 12 bases. TRBV5-3 is an ORF; its function is uncertain. The CDR3 consists of 16 residues. V shed 4 bases and J 5 bases; nucleotides not matched to a gene: 4. CDR3 residues: CARSPGQGANNSPLHF. The CDR3 nucleotides read TGTGCCAGAAGCCCGGGACAGGGGGCTAATAATTCACCCCTCCACTTT.

In this sample, this clone turned up once. The chain has TRBV2 and TRBJ2-2; D is perhaps TRBD1 (5 bases). V was clipped by 7 bases and J by 6 bases, with 12 bases between them. Germline V CDR1 and CDR2: SNHLY, FYNNEI. This CDR3 comprises 13 residues. CDR3 sequence (DNA): TGTGCCAGCACCGGTCAGGGTGCCGGGGAGCTGTTTTTT. Protein product: CASTGQGAGELFF.

This chain uses TRBV27 with TRBJ1-6; possible D gene TRBD1, 5 bases. Germline V gene lookup returns CDR1 MNHEY and CDR2 SMNVEV (reference sequence). The CDR3 loop spans 14 amino acids. Between the trimmed V and J ends, which lost 2 bases and 7 bases, there was a span of 9 bases. CDR3 protein: CASSLRGLNSPLHF. DNA of the CDR3: TGTGCCAGCAGTTTAAGGGGCTTGAATTCACCCCTCCACTTT.

The chain couples TRBV11-3 to TRBJ2-2; TRBD2 aligns across 7 bases. Trimming at V came to 2 bases and at J to 4 bases, leaving 7 bases not matched to a gene. Germline V gene data show CDR1 as SGHNT and CDR2 as YENEEA. This CDR3 comprises 16 residues. Written as DNA, the CDR3 is TGTGCCAGCAGCTTAAGGTCTAGCGGAGCCACCGGGGAGCTGTTTTTT. Protein: CASSLRSSGATGELFF.

The chain is built from TRBV6-1 and TRBJ2-2; TRBD2 is a possible D gene (5 bases). This CDR3 region has 18 residues. Per germline, CDR1 MNHNS and CDR2 SASEGT. Trimming pared 4 bases from V and 5 bases from J, leaving 23 bases between. Here the CDR3 DNA reads TGTGCCAGCAGTGCGGGGATGGGGATGGCATTATTAACCGGGGAGCTGTTTTTT. Translation: CASSAGMGMALLTGELFF.

J is TRBJ1-1 and V is TRBV30; D might be TRBD1 (5 bases). The CDR3 is made up of 14 amino acids. V shed 1 base and J shed 0 bases, with 9 bases lying between them. The germline V gene has CDR1 GTSNPN and CDR2 SVGIG (reference sequence). The CDR3 here is CAWSASTVNTEAFF. As DNA, the CDR3 is TGTGCCTGGAGTGCTTCGACAGTGAACACTGAAGCTTTCTTT.

The rearrangement joins TRBV19 to TRBJ1-2, with unresolved D. The V and J ends lost 2 bases and 7 bases respectively, with 14 bases between them. Germline CDR1 reads LNHDA; CDR2 reads SQIVND (reference sequence). The CDR3 runs to 14 residues. For the CDR3, the DNA is TGTGCCAGTAGTATACGCCTTCAAGCCCTTGGCTACACCTTC. Translating gives CASSIRLQALGYTF. The full variable domain, completed using reference TRBV19 and TRBJ1-2, is DGGITQSPKYLFRKEGQNVTLSCEQNLNHDAMYWYRQDPGQGLRLIYYSQIVNDFQKGDIAEGYSVSREKKESFPLTVTSAQKNPTAFYLCASSIRLQALGYTFGSGTRLTVV.

The genes are TRBV9 and TRBJ2-1; D is perhaps TRBD2 (5 bases). With 0 bases removed from V and 0 bases from J, the gap between germline ends came to 13 bases. CDR1 is SGDLS and CDR2 is YYNGEE in the germline V gene. CDR3 length: 17 amino acids. CDR3 DNA sequence: TGTGCCAGCAGCGTAGGTGAGGGAAGGAGCTCCTACAATGAGCAGTTCTTC. Translating gives CASSVGEGRSSYNEQFF.

The chain is built from TRBV2 and TRBJ2-3; 9 bases align to TRBD1. CDR1 and CDR2 from the germline V gene are SNHLY and FYNNEI. J lost 2 bases, V lost 6 bases, and 9 bases had no gene match. The length of the CDR3 is 16 residues. In nucleotides, the CDR3 is TGTGCCAGCAGGATAAGGACAGGGGCCTACACAGATACGCAGTATTTT. Residues: CASRIRTGAYTDTQYF.

V is TRBV10-1 and J is TRBJ2-5; TRBD2 might be the D (5 bases). Germline assignment: CDR1 WNHNN and CDR2 SYGVQD (reference sequence). This CDR3 is built from 14 residues. Here the CDR3 reads CPQRPGGDQETQYF. CDR3 DNA sequence: TGCCCCCAGAGGCCAGGAGGCGACCAAGAGACCCAGTACTTC.

Note on this clone: At one end, the junction sequence differs from germline, possibly due to a read error. The V gene is TRBV7-9, the J gene TRBJ2-1, with no clear D. Germline V gene data show CDR1 as SEHNR and CDR2 as FQNEAQ (reference sequence). The CDR3 spans 9 residues. The CDR3 is CSSSSARVF. The CDR3 DNA is TGTTCCAGCAGCTCTGCCCGGGTCTTC. The whole variable domain, filled in from reference TRBV7-9 and TRBJ2-1, reads DTGVSQNPRHKITKRGQNVTFRCDPISEHNRLYWYRQTLGQGPEFLTYFQNEAQLEKSRLLSDRFSAERPKGSFSTLEIQRTEQGDSAMYLCSSSSARVFGPGTRLTVL.

The chain employs TRBV30 and TRBJ2-5; 7 bases match TRBD2. CDR3 length equals 11 residues. CDR1 is GTSNPN, CDR2 SVGIG, per germline (reference sequence). J gave up 5 bases and V 5 bases, and 2 bases lay outside the gene matches. Here the CDR3 reads CAWGGGETQYF. The CDR3 DNA reads TGTGCCTGGGGGGGAGGGGAGACCCAGTACTTC.

This CDR3 is CASSSPGQGYNEQFF. The CDR3 DNA sequence: TGTGCCAGCAGCAGCCCGGGACAGGGTTACAATGAGCAGTTCTTC. The V and J genes are TRBV5-6 and TRBJ2-1; 9 positions agree with TRBD1. This CDR3 contains 15 residues. Germline-derived CDR1 and CDR2 are SGHDT and YYEEEE. Trimming removed 4 bases from V and 4 bases from J; junction bases left unmatched: 6. Complete variable domain (other parts from reference TRBV5-6 and TRBJ2-1): DAGVTQSPTHLIKTRGQQVTLRCSPKSGHDTVSWYQQALGQGPQFIFQYYEEEERQRGNFPDRFSGHQFPNYSSELNVNALLLGDSALYLCASSSPGQGYNEQFFGPGTRLTVL.

The V and J genes are TRBV30 and TRBJ2-3, with D possibly TRBD1 on 5 matching bases. CDR1 and CDR2 (germline): GTSNPN, SVGIG (reference sequence). This CDR3 contains 11 residues. V was clipped by 5 bases and J by 6 bases, with 9 bases between them. The CDR3: CAWGARDTQYF. The CDR3 bases are TGTGCCTGGGGGGCCCGGGATACGCAGTATTTT.

This clone was observed a handful of times. The rearrangement joins TRBV12-2 to TRBJ2-1; whether TRBD2, the table's D call, matches the DNA was not checked. TRBV12-2 represents a pseudogene. The CDR3 spans 18 residues. The CDR3 nucleotides are TGTGCAAGTCGCTCTAGGTTGATTAGCGGGAGGGCCAGGAATGAGCAGTTCTTC. It is translated as CASRSRLISGRARNEQFF.

This chain uses TRBV11-2 with TRBJ2-7; unclear D gene. Trimming removed 2 bases at V and 5 bases at J, with 13 bases between. CDR3 length: 14 residues. CDR1 SGHAT and CDR2 FQNNGV come from the germline V gene. The CDR3, as DNA: TGTGCCAGCAGCTTAAACGAGGCAATCAACGAGCAGTACTTC. Protein: CASSLNEAINEQYF.

This chain joins TRBV25-1 and TRBJ2-1, with a tentative D call TRBD1 (6 bases). Germline-derived CDR1 and CDR2 are MGHDK and SYGVNS. Trimming took off 7 bases at V and 0 bases at J, with 16 bases between the two ends. The CDR3 is 16 residues long. The CDR3 sequence: CASTSKQGSSYNEQFF. The CDR3 coding sequence is TGTGCCAGCACCAGTAAACAGGGCAGCTCCTACAATGAGCAGTTCTTC. Filled out from reference TRBV25-1 and TRBJ2-1, the complete variable domain reads EADIYQTPRYLVIGTGKKITLECSQTMGHDKMYWYQQDPGMELHLIHYSYGVNSTEKGDLSSESTVSRIRTEHFPLTLESARPSHTSQYLCASTSKQGSSYNEQFFGPGTRLTVL.

This chain joins TRBV5-8 and TRBJ2-1, with 15 nucleotides matching TRBD2. There are 17 residues in the CDR3. The V gene end was trimmed by 0 bases and the J gene end by 7 bases; junction bases not matched to a gene: 5. Germline V gene sequence: CDR1 SGHTS, CDR2 YDEGEE. Written as DNA, the CDR3 is TGTGCCAGCAGCTTGGAGAGGACTAGCGGGGGGGGGAATGAGCAGTTCTTC. Protein product: CASSLERTSGGGNEQFF.